These 18 T cell receptor beta chains came from one sample sequenced in a study of blood T cell repertoires in COVID-19. TCRdb's table, derived via immunoSEQ multiplex PCR, lists solely in-frame clones and lacks some. This table has 200,000 to 300,000 clones, 87% appearing once. The specimen was peripheral blood. Source of these receptors: a man in his fifties or sixties who had recovered from COVID-19.

The CDR3 nucleotides read TGTGCCAGTATGAATCAGGGGCGGTGGAATCAGCCCCAGCATTTT. Translation: CASMNQGRWNQPQHF. The chain couples TRBV19 to TRBJ1-5; D perhaps matches TRBD1 (6 bases). V was trimmed by 7 bases and J by 4 bases, leaving 17 bases between them. This CDR3 has 15 amino acids. Germline V gene lookup returns CDR1 LNHDA and CDR2 SQIVND (reference sequence).

This rearrangement joins TRBV7-9 to TRBJ1-4, with D perhaps matching TRBD1 (6 bases). CDR3 length: 16 amino acids. Trimming left V 5 bases short and J 0 bases short, with 13 bases between. Germline V gene lookup returns CDR1 SEHNR and CDR2 FQNEAQ (reference sequence). CDR3 loop: CASSARQATTNEKLFF. CDR3 sequence (DNA): TGTGCCAGCAGCGCCCGACAGGCTACAACTAATGAAAAACTGTTTTTT.

The V gene is TRBV5-6, the J gene TRBJ2-3, with 13 bases lining up with TRBD2. There are 17 residues in the CDR3. Trimming took 0 bases from V and 4 from J; bases not matched to a gene: 5. Germline CDR1 reads SGHDT; CDR2 reads YYEEEE. The CDR3 reads CASSLVTTSGGADTQYF. In nucleotides, the CDR3 is TGTGCCAGCAGCTTGGTTACCACTAGCGGGGGGGCAGATACGCAGTATTTT.

The gene calls are TRBV6-8 and TRBJ2-7; no definite D call. Germline-derived CDR1 and CDR2 are MNHGY and SAAAGT. CDR3 length: 11 amino acids. V was shortened by 5 bases and J by 4 bases, with 6 bases between the two germline ends. The CDR3 sequence is CASSVRYEQYV. In DNA, the CDR3 is TGTGCCAGCAGTGTGAGGTACGAGCAGTACGTC.

This chain links TRBV10-3 with TRBJ2-7, with 7 bases that match TRBD1. V lost 5 bases and J lost 1; bases outside the gene matches: 2. The length of the CDR3 is 13 residues. The germline V gene encodes CDR1 ENHRY and CDR2 SYGVKD. In nucleotides, the CDR3 is TGTGCCATCAGTCGGACAGGATCCTACGAGCAGTACTTC. Residues: CAISRTGSYEQYF.

The chain uses TRBV7-9 and TRBJ1-1; 9 bases map to TRBD1. CDR3 length: 16 residues. V shed 5 bases and J 1 base; nucleotides not matched to a gene: 8. Germline V CDR1 and CDR2: SEHNR, FQNEAQ (reference sequence). The CDR3: CASSGDPGQGNTEAFF. The CDR3 DNA is TGTGCCAGCAGCGGTGACCCGGGACAGGGGAACACTGAAGCTTTCTTT.

Written as DNA, the CDR3 is TGTGCCAGCAGCGTGGGGGCAGGGCTTATCTACAATGAGCAGTTCTTC. It translates to CASSVGAGLIYNEQFF. This chain connects TRBV9 to TRBJ2-1; weak D call: TRBD1 (6 bases). This CDR3 has 16 residues. The germline gives CDR1 SGDLS, CDR2 YYNGEE. Trimming left V 2 bases short and J 3 bases short, with 15 bases between.

The gene calls are TRBV6-5 and TRBJ2-7; TRBD2 aligns across 10 bases. The CDR3 loop spans 15 amino acids. The V segment lost 10 bases and the J segment 7 bases; nucleotides outside the gene matches: 16. Germline V gene lookup returns CDR1 MNHEY and CDR2 SVGAGI. The CDR3 spells CATPPSGGAEREQYF. The CDR3 DNA is TGTGCCACCCCCCCCAGCGGGGGGGCCGAAAGGGAGCAGTACTTC.

This sequence joins TRBV5-4 and TRBJ2-2, with 9 bases lining up with TRBD2. CDR3 length: 17 residues. CDR1 is SGHNT and CDR2 is YYREEE in the germline V gene (reference sequence). J gave up 6 bases and V 4 bases, and 13 bases lay outside the gene matches. In nucleotides, the CDR3 is TGTGCCAGCAGCGCGCCCTTTGGCGGGGGGGCCTCCGGGGAGCTGTTTTTT. It codes for CASSAPFGGGASGELFF. Variable domain in full (rest from reference TRBV5-4 and TRBJ2-2): ETGVTQSPTHLIKTRGQQVTLRCSSQSGHNTVSWYQQALGQGPQFIFQYYREEENGRGNFPPRFSGLQFPNYSSELNVNALELDDSALYLCASSAPFGGGASGELFFGEGSRLTVL.

The chain couples TRBV4-2 to TRBJ2-3; D is possibly TRBD2 (5 bases). This CDR3 region has 14 residues. Trimming pared 0 bases from V and 4 bases from J, leaving 8 bases between. The V gene's germline CDR1 is LGHNA and CDR2 YNFKEQ. The DNA of the CDR3 is TGTGCCAGCAGCCAAGAAATGGGAGCAGATACGCAGTATTTT. Translating it yields CASSQEMGADTQYF.

V is TRBV6-5 and J is TRBJ1-1; no definite D call. V was pared by 6 bases and J by 2 bases, with 7 bases between. Germline V CDR1 and CDR2: MNHEY, SVGAGI. This CDR3 is built from 12 residues. The CDR3 region is CASRTLNTEAFF. CDR3 coding DNA: TGTGCCAGCAGAACCCTAAACACTGAAGCTTTCTTT.

The chain couples TRBV2 to TRBJ2-2; 7 nucleotides match TRBD1. Germline V lookup: CDR1 SNHLY, CDR2 FYNNEI. The CDR3 totals 16 residues. Trimming at V came to 8 bases and at J to 4 bases, leaving 13 bases not matched to a gene. CDR3 bases: TGTGCCAGCCGCCTAGGGGGCGCGGGCCCCACCGGGGAGCTGTTTTTT. Amino acids: CASRLGGAGPTGELFF.

The rearrangement links TRBV2 to TRBJ2-1; the match to TRBD2 covers 8 bases. From germline, CDR1 is SNHLY and CDR2 FYNNEI. The trim removed 6 bases at V and 6 bases at J, leaving 10 bases unmatched. The CDR3 is made up of 15 amino acids. This CDR3 reads CASRGRAGAVNEQFF. CDR3 nucleotide sequence: TGTGCCAGCAGGGGGAGAGCGGGGGCCGTCAATGAGCAGTTCTTC.

The rearrangement joins TRBV5-5 to TRBJ1-4; D not resolved. Germline V lookup: CDR1 SGHKS, CDR2 YYEKEE (reference sequence). V shed 0 bases and J shed 4 bases, with 7 bases lying between them. The CDR3 runs 14 residues. In DNA, the CDR3 is TGTGCCAGCAGCTTGGGAGCCAATAATGAAAAACTGTTTTTT. Its translation is CASSLGANNEKLFF.

The chain couples TRBV9 to TRBJ2-3; 7 nucleotides match TRBD1. Germline CDR1 reads SGDLS; CDR2 reads YYNGEE. The CDR3 has 16 amino acids. V lost 2 bases, J lost 0 bases, and 6 bases stayed unmatched. The CDR3 DNA follows: TGTGCCAGCAGCGTGGGACAGTCCTCTAGCACAGATACGCAGTATTTT. Its protein is CASSVGQSSSTDTQYF. Full variable domain (missing parts from reference TRBV9 and TRBJ2-3): DSGVTQTPKHLITATGQRVTLRCSPRSGDLSVYWYQQSLDQGLQFLIQYYNGEERAKGNILERFSAQQFPDLHSELNLSSLELGDSALYFCASSVGQSSSTDTQYFGPGTRLTVL.

The rearrangement links TRBV5-1 to TRBJ2-3, with TRBD2 as a possible D gene (6 bases). Trimming stripped 4 bases from V and 8 bases from J, with 17 bases between. Germline-derived CDR1 and CDR2 are SGHRS and YFSETQ. This CDR3 spans 14 amino acids. CDR3 protein: CASSQAGKEGTQYF. DNA for the CDR3: TGCGCCAGCAGCCAGGCGGGGAAGGAGGGTACGCAGTATTTT.

The chain couples TRBV2 to TRBJ1-5, with 8 bases matching TRBD1. The trim removed 5 bases at V and 6 bases at J, leaving 3 bases unmatched. The CDR3 runs to 13 residues. CDR1 and CDR2 (germline): SNHLY, FYNNEI. CDR3 DNA: TGTGCCAGCAGTATGACAGGGGCTCAGCCCCAGCATTTT. Translated: CASSMTGAQPQHF.

J is TRBJ2-3 and V is TRBV24-1, with TRBD1 matching over 7 bases. V lost 4 bases and J lost 1; bases outside the gene matches: 4. The germline gives CDR1 KGHDR, CDR2 SFDVKD. This CDR3 has 15 amino acids. The CDR3 sequence: CATSDPTGRTDTQYF. The CDR3 region has the DNA TGTGCCACCAGTGACCCGACAGGGCGCACAGATACGCAGTATTTT.